This T cell receptor beta chain derives from a study of blood T cell repertoires in COVID-19. Background on the study: Nucleic acid was either cDNA or gDNA, and it came from T cells, B-cell-depleted T cells, or PBMCs.

This table comes from immunoSEQ multiplex PCR, and its TCRdb copy is limited to in-frame clones, with some not included. Among 400,000 to 550,000 clones listed, 70% to 90% were seen once. The CDR3 loop spans 11 amino acids. Trimming stripped 6 bases from V and 6 bases from J, with 11 bases between. CDR1 and CDR2 (germline): DFQATT, SNEGSKA (reference sequence). Participants spanned ages roughly 18 to 95 years and resided in 20 to 30 US areas. Participants' own reports of clinical history determined their cohort assignment. V is TRBV20-1 and J is TRBJ1-2; weak D call: TRBD1 (5 bases). This receptor was taken from a woman younger than 30 with acute COVID-19. The specimen sequenced was PBMCs or T cells enriched from blood (not recorded which). The CDR3 nucleotides read TGCAGTGCCACTCGGGGGGATGGCTACACCTTC. Translating gives CSATRGDGYTF.